This record covers a single T cell receptor beta chain. The antigen remains undetermined. This entry belongs to a study of T cells after yellow fever vaccination. Findings and caveats of the study: Only a minor proportion of clonotypes was detected across both CD4 and CD8 compartments.

Conversion of TCR transcripts into cDNA relied on 5'RACE template switching, which added a universal primer site and UMIs. TCRdb re-called the 5' RACE reads through MiXCR, storing one row per CDR3 protein. The sample has approximately 260,000 distinct CDR3 sequences, about 5.2% seen once. This CDR3 is built from 16 residues. The V gene end was trimmed by 6 bases and the J gene end by 6 bases; junction bases not matched to a gene: 16. V is TRBV12-3 or TRBV12-4 and J is TRBJ1-2, with 7 bases fitting TRBD1. The sample was CD4+ T cells sorted from PBMCs, taken on the day of the yellow fever booster vaccination. The sequence came from a man aged 18 to 35 who received the YFV17D yellow fever vaccine. The CDR3 bases are TGTGCCAGCAGGCCCCTCCAGGGGGTGGGTACTAATGGCTACACCTTC. Its protein is CASRPLQGVGTNGYTF.